The 14 T cell receptor beta chains listed next were all sequenced from one sample in a study of Ad26.COV2.S vaccination and SARS-CoV-2 variants. Generated by immunoSEQ multiplex PCR, the TCRdb table keeps only in-frame clones and is missing some. This sample has approximately 410,000 clones; about 92% occur once, and the top ten carry around 1.7%. The treatment was: around 19 received Ad26.COV2.S at low or high dose, single or two shots; several received placebo; per-sample allocation not given. Day 63 following the first vaccine or placebo injection was when the samples were taken. Sequenced material: peripheral blood, taken in a trial of Ad26.COV2.S vaccine versus placebo. The receptors here all came from a person between 18 and 60 years old who received the Ad26.COV2.S COVID-19 vaccine or a placebo.

This clone has just one count. The V call is TRBV18, the J call TRBJ2-7; D remains unclear. The CDR3 has 12 amino acids. The ends were cut back, 6 bases at V and 4 bases at J, with 10 bases in the middle. The germline CDR1 and CDR2 sequences are KGHSH and LQKENI. The CDR3 DNA reads TGTGCCAGCTCTCACAGCCTATACGAGCAGTACTTC. Amino acids: CASSHSLYEQYF.

As to this clone: No conserved phenylalanine or tryptophan ends this CDR3, so it is likely a read error. It is unclear where the CDR3 begins or ends on the DNA, so no DNA is shown, and the CDR3 is as TCRdb lists it. The chain is built from TRBV6-1 and TRBJ1-4; TRBD1 is the table's D call, not checked against the DNA. Looked up from germline, CDR1 is MNHNS and CDR2 is SASEGT. The CDR3 is 12 amino acids in total, end residues counted. The CDR3 sequence is CASSEGLGQGQV.

The V gene is TRBV7-2, the J gene TRBJ2-1; 7 bases align to TRBD2. CDR1 is SGHTA and CDR2 is FQGNSA in the germline V gene. The CDR3 runs to 15 residues. After removal of 2 bases from V and 8 bases from J, the junction contained 9 bases not matched to a gene. DNA for the CDR3: TGTGCCAGCAGCTTATCGGGCGGGGGAGGCGATGAGCAGTTCTTC. The encoded protein is CASSLSGGGGDEQFF.

The genes are TRBV7-9 and TRBJ1-1, with D perhaps TRBD1 (5 bases). The V end lost 1 base, the J end lost 3 bases, and 12 bases lay between the germline ends. The germline V gene has CDR1 SEHNR and CDR2 FQNEAQ (reference sequence). CDR3 size: 15 residues. CDR3 residues: CASSLGSRGDTEAFF. The DNA of the CDR3 is TGTGCCAGCAGCTTAGGGTCCCGGGGGGACACTGAAGCTTTCTTT.

J is TRBJ1-1 and V is TRBV5-1; TRBD1 aligns across 9 bases. The length of the CDR3 is 16 residues. CDR1 SGHRS and CDR2 YFSETQ come from the germline V gene. V was clipped by 0 bases and J by 5 bases; unmatched bases: 8. The CDR3 DNA reads TGCGCCAGCAGCTTGGCCGGACAGGGGATGAGGACTGAAGCTTTCTTT. Its translation is CASSLAGQGMRTEAFF.

This chain uses TRBV12-3 or TRBV12-4 with TRBJ1-1, with D hard to call. This CDR3 is built from 12 residues. Trimming removed 6 bases at V and 4 bases at J, with 9 bases between. CDR3 sequence: CASRYAGTEAFF. The CDR3 nucleotides are TGTGCCAGCAGATACGCGGGCACTGAAGCTTTCTTT.

The chain couples TRBV7-9 to TRBJ2-2; either TRBD1 or TRBD2 may fit D (5 bases each). Trimming took 5 bases from V and 6 from J, leaving 13 bases between them. CDR1 SEHNR and CDR2 FQNEAQ come from the germline V gene (reference sequence). The length of the CDR3 is 14 residues. This CDR3 is CASSGQKGPGELFF. In DNA form, the CDR3 reads TGTGCCAGCAGCGGCCAGAAGGGACCCGGGGAGCTGTTTTTT.

The chain couples TRBV10-2 to TRBJ1-6; 7 bases line up with TRBD1. After removal of 8 bases from V and 6 bases from J, the junction contained 10 bases not matched to a gene. CDR1 and CDR2 (germline): WSHSY, SAAADI. The length of the CDR3 is 15 residues. CDR3 protein: CASSDRVEANSPLHF. The DNA for the CDR3 is TGCGCCAGCTCAGACAGGGTGGAAGCTAATTCACCCCTCCACTTT.

V gene TRBV12-3 or TRBV12-4 combines with J gene TRBJ2-3; 8 bases match TRBD2. The CDR3 totals 13 residues. Germline trimming cut 6 bases from V and 5 bases from J; bases unmatched to any gene: 4. The DNA for the CDR3 is TGTGCCAGCAGGGATCGGGGGGGAGATACGCAGTATTTT. It specifies CASRDRGGDTQYF.

CDR3: CASSRIYTDTQYF. In DNA form, the CDR3 reads TGTGCCAGCAGCCGCATTTACACAGATACGCAGTATTTT. The chain carries TRBV11-2 and TRBJ2-3; no clear D gene. Trimming took off 5 bases at V and 2 bases at J, with 8 bases between the two ends. The CDR3 loop spans 13 amino acids. CDR1 is SGHAT, CDR2 FQNNGV, per germline.

The chain joins TRBV3-1 (or the pseudogene TRBV3-2) to TRBJ2-2, with 9 bases matching TRBD2. The CDR3 is made up of 18 amino acids. CDR1 and CDR2 from the germline V gene are LGHDT and YNNKEL (reference sequence). The trim removed 3 bases at V and 4 bases at J, leaving 12 bases unmatched. CDR3 region: CASSHRLAEYHGTGELFF. CDR3 DNA sequence: TGTGCCAGCAGCCACCGACTAGCGGAGTATCATGGCACCGGGGAGCTGTTTTTT.

This clone was seen repeatedly, ten times or more. This sequence joins TRBV6-5 and TRBJ2-1; the D gene is possibly TRBD2 (5 bases). V lost 6 bases, J lost 2 bases, and 14 bases lay in between. Germline loops: CDR1 MNHEY, CDR2 SVGAGI. This CDR3 region has 15 residues. As DNA, the CDR3 is TGTGCCAGCAGCGCCATGGGAGAAGCCTACAATGAGCAGTTCTTC. Its translation is CASSAMGEAYNEQFF.

The chain couples TRBV12-5 to TRBJ1-5; unclear D gene. This CDR3 has 16 residues. Germline V gives CDR1 LGHNT, CDR2 FRNRAP. Trimming shortened V by 1 base and J by 7 bases, and 17 bases separated the two germline ends. CDR3 coding DNA: TGTGCTAGTGGTTTGGGGGCGAGCACACTAAACCAGCCCCAGCATTTT. Encoded protein: CASGLGASTLNQPQHF.

Written as DNA, the CDR3 is TGTGCCAGCAGCTTACAGGGGGCGGTTAGCAATCAGCCCCAGCATTTT. Protein product: CASSLQGAVSNQPQHF. The chain couples TRBV7-8 to TRBJ1-5; 8 bases are shared with TRBD1. J lost 0 bases, V lost 2 bases, and 3 bases had no gene match. The germline CDR1 and CDR2 sequences are SGHVS and FQNEAQ. This CDR3 has 16 amino acids.